This TCR beta chain is drawn from a study of T cell responses to AZD1222 COVID-19 vaccine. Overall study context: Pooled in the analysis were second doses at about 4 or about 12 weeks. Findings and limits, study-wide: All repertoire sampling was performed exclusively after the peak T cell response. Among vaccine-associated CD4 TCRs, coverage spanned spike, with dominance at 160-218 and 743-854. Donors were mostly white British, more females; clonal diversity possibly underestimated.

There are 16 residues in the CDR3. Germline values: CDR1 SGHAT, CDR2 FQNNGV. The junction had 6 bases not matched to a gene; V was cut back by 1 base and J by 4 bases. For this clone: Its antigen is unidentified.

This table comes from immunoSEQ multiplex PCR, and its TCRdb copy is limited to in-frame clones, with some not included. The top ten clones hold around 7.8% of a sample with 95,000 to 150,000 clones, 75% to 95% of them seen once. Sequenced here: peripheral blood, sampled on day 0 of AZD1222 vaccination. The receptor's source is an adult in good health. This chain connects TRBV11-2 to TRBJ2-2; 7 bases fit TRBD2. The chain's CDR3 is CASSLASWEGTGELFF. CDR3 DNA sequence: TGTGCCAGCAGCTTAGCTTCCTGGGAGGGCACCGGGGAGCTGTTTTTT.